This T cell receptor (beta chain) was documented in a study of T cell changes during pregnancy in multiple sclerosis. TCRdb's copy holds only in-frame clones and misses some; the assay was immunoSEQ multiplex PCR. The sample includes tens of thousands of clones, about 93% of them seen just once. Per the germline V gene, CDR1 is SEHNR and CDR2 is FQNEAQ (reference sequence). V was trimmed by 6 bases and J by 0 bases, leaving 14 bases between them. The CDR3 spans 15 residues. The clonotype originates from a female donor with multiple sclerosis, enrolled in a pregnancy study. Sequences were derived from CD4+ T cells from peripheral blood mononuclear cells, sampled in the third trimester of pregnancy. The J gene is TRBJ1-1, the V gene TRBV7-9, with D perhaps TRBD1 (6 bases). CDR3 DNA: TGTGCCAGCAGTCCTACAGGGTTCGTGAACACTGAAGCTTTCTTT. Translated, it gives CASSPTGFVNTEAFF.